Shown below are 10 T cell receptor beta chains from a single sample sequenced in a study of cytomegalovirus exposure and HLA in healthy donors. Primers for the PCR totalled 60 Vbeta and 13 Jbeta. Generated by immunoSEQ multiplex PCR, the TCRdb table keeps only in-frame clones and is missing some. The sample yields 55,000 to 75,000 clones, around 62% seen once. Material for sequencing was PBMCs. These TCRs come from a man in his forties in good health and CMV-seropositive.

This chain links TRBV5-1 with TRBJ2-1, with 10 bases aligning to TRBD2. The CDR3 totals 16 residues. From germline, CDR1 is SGHRS and CDR2 YFSETQ. V shed 4 bases and J 9 bases; nucleotides not matched to a gene: 13. For the CDR3, the DNA is TGCGCCAGCAGCGGAGGTATGTCTAGCGGGAGAGGTGAGCAGTTCTTC. Protein product: CASSGGMSSGRGEQFF.

The gene calls are TRBV4-2 and TRBJ2-2, with 7 bases matching TRBD1. J gave up 7 bases and V 1 base, and 6 bases lay outside the gene matches. Looked up from germline, CDR1 is LGHNA and CDR2 is YNFKEQ. The CDR3 is 15 amino acids. DNA for the CDR3: TGTGCCAGCAGCCAAGGCGAGGGGGCTGGCGGGGAGCTGTTTTTT. It encodes CASSQGEGAGGELFF.

The chain employs TRBV27 and TRBJ2-3; weak D call: TRBD2 (6 bases). In germline, CDR1 is MNHEY, CDR2 SMNVEV (reference sequence). The length of the CDR3 is 15 residues. Trimming took 7 bases from V and 1 from J, leaving 15 bases between them. As DNA, the CDR3 is TGTGCCAGCAAACCACTGGGACTTCGCACAGATACGCAGTATTTT. Residues: CASKPLGLRTDTQYF.

The chain employs TRBV7-2 and TRBJ2-1; weak D call: TRBD2 (6 bases). The CDR3 is made up of 15 amino acids. Looked up from germline, CDR1 is SGHTA and CDR2 is FQGNSA. V was cut by 6 bases and J by 3 bases, with 15 bases left in between. The DNA of the CDR3 is TGTGCCAGCAGGGTGGGTCTGCGGGGCTACAATGAGCAGTTCTTC. Its translation: CASRVGLRGYNEQFF.

This sequence joins TRBV6-1 and TRBJ1-2; tentatively, D is TRBD1 (5 bases). There are 14 residues in the CDR3. The V gene's germline CDR1 is MNHNS and CDR2 SASEGT. V shed 0 bases and J shed 4 bases, with 9 bases lying between them. For the CDR3, the DNA is TGTGCCAGCAGTGAAGCACGGAGGGGCTATGGCTACACCTTC. As protein: CASSEARRGYGYTF.

The chain links TRBV5-3 to TRBJ2-6; D possibly corresponds to TRBD2 (5 bases). TRBV5-3 is flagged as an ORF with uncertain function. V dropped 0 bases and J dropped 2 bases, with 18 bases sitting between them. The CDR3 spans 19 residues. CDR3 in amino acids: CARSLASSGKVTGANVLTF. CDR3 DNA: TGTGCCAGAAGCTTGGCCAGTTCGGGAAAAGTCACTGGGGCCAACGTCCTGACTTTC.

The V gene is TRBV19, the J gene TRBJ1-2; 7 bases line up with TRBD1. CDR1 and CDR2 (germline): LNHDA, SQIVND (reference sequence). V lost 10 bases, J lost 12 bases, and 8 bases stayed unmatched. CDR3 length: 10 amino acids. The CDR3 bases are TGTGCCACCGGGCAGGGGGACCACACCTTC. This gives the protein CATGQGDHTF. The entire variable domain, with the rest obtained from reference TRBV19 and TRBJ1-2, is as follows: DGGITQSPKYLFRKEGQNVTLSCEQNLNHDAMYWYRQDPGQGLRLIYYSQIVNDFQKGDIAEGYSVSREKKESFPLTVTSAQKNPTAFYLCATGQGDHTFGSGTRLTVV.

This chain uses TRBV23-1 with TRBJ1-3, with unresolved D. TRBV23-1 belongs to the ORF category, with a function that is uncertain. V lost 0 bases, J lost 2 bases, and 11 bases lay in between. The CDR3 length is 16 residues. Written as DNA, the CDR3 is TGCGCCAGCAGTCAATCTCCAAATCGCGCTGGAAACACCATATATTTT. It specifies CASSQSPNRAGNTIYF.

The chain recombines TRBV2 with TRBJ1-5; D call uncertain. CDR3 length: 14 amino acids. V was clipped by 10 bases and J by 3 bases, with 16 bases between them. CDR1 and CDR2 (germline): SNHLY, FYNNEI. In DNA, the CDR3 is TGTGCCACCGACCTCGGGGATTCCAATCAGCCCCAGCATTTT. Protein: CATDLGDSNQPQHF.

This chain joins TRBV9 and TRBJ2-3; D is perhaps TRBD1 (6 bases). V lost 3 bases to trimming and J lost 6 bases, with 17 bases between them. Germline CDR1 reads SGDLS; CDR2 reads YYNGEE. The CDR3 contains 15 residues. The CDR3, as DNA: TGTGCCAGCAGCGCGTCGGACAGTTGGAGGGATACGCAGTATTTT. It encodes CASSASDSWRDTQYF.